This T cell receptor (beta chain) was observed in a study of T cell responses to AZD1222 COVID-19 vaccine. V gave up 4 bases and J gave up 0 bases, with 3 bases separating them. The CDR3 consists of 12 residues. Germline V CDR1 and CDR2: SNHLY, FYNNEI. Assay used: immunoSEQ multiplex PCR; TCRdb lists only in-frame clones, some missing. Among 150,000 to 200,000 clones listed, roughly 93% were seen once. This sequence was found in an adult in good health. The chain uses TRBV2 and TRBJ1-1; D is undetermined. The specimen comprised peripheral blood, sampled on day 0 of AZD1222 vaccination. The CDR3 region has the DNA TGTGCCAGCAGTGGGGTGAACACTGAAGCTTTCTTT. This sequence encodes CASSGVNTEAFF. Full variable domain (rest looked up from reference TRBV2 and TRBJ1-1): EPEVTQTPSHQVTQMGQEVILRCVPISNHLYFYWYRQILGQKVEFLVSFYNNEISEKSEIFDDQFSVERPDGSNFTLKIRSTKLEDSAMYFCASSGVNTEAFFGQGTRLTVV.